Listed below are T cell receptor beta chains from one sample, sequenced in a study of control samples from healthy donors and cancer patients. Some clones are missing from TCRdb's copy, which holds only in-frame ones; the method was immunoSEQ multiplex PCR. The sample lists roughly 100,000 clones; 80% to 95% were seen once. The specimen sequenced was blood. The receptors shown here come from a woman under 40 in good health. The conserved cysteine and the conserved F or W are not part of the CDR3 here.

CDR3	V	J
ASSAGTGDPPNYGYT	TRBV9	TRBJ1-2
ASSPPTGTKDQETQY	TRBV18	TRBJ2-5
ASSLAGFDGGAYH	TRBV11-2	TRBJ2-5
ASSYSRQGNQPQH	TRBV6-5	TRBJ1-5
APPSGGAFPPGELF	TRBV24-1	TRBJ2-2
ASSSGPGGVVNIQY	TRBV5-8	TRBJ2-4
AWSVLRTGNQPQH	TRBV30	TRBJ1-5
ASSMGAGGRHEQY	TRBV19	TRBJ2-7
ASSWGQGARTDTQY	TRBV5-1	TRBJ2-3
AISGQGDQPQH	TRBV10-3	TRBJ1-5
ASSLEADSYSNQPQH	TRBV5-5	TRBJ1-5
AIRLRLAGGVNEQY	TRBV10-3	TRBJ2-7
AISGAPPYGYT	TRBV10-3	TRBJ1-2
ASSQDLAGEKEQY	TRBV4-1	TRBJ2-7
ASSNRGPAEAF	TRBV27	TRBJ1-1
ASSIVARGDSYEQY	TRBV19	TRBJ2-7
ASSFQGKEQY	TRBV5-1	TRBJ2-7
ASGTGGGVADTQY	TRBV5-1	TRBJ2-3
ASSLGQGRLDEQF	TRBV7-3	TRBJ2-1
ASSFLKGLGTEAF	TRBV28	TRBJ1-1
AWSVGSPGQPQH	TRBV30	TRBJ1-5
ASSVGGLAGVEQY	TRBV9	TRBJ2-7
ASSLAGIPEAF	TRBV5-1	TRBJ1-1